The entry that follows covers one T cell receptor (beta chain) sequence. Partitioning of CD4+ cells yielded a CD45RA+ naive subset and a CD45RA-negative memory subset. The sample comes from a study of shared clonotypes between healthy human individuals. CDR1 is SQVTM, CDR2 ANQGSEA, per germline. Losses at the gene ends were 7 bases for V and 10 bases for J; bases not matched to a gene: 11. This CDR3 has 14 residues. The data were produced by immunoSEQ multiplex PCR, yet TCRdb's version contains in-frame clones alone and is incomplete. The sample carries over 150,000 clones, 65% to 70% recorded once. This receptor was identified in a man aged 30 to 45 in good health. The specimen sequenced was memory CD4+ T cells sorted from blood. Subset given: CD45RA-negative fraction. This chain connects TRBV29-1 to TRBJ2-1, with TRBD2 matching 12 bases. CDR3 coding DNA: TGCAGCGCCGCGCCGGGACTAGCGGGCCGGGAGCAGTTCTTC. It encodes CSAAPGLAGREQFF.